What follows describes a single TCR beta chain. The data are from a study of blood T cell repertoires in COVID-19. About the study: The United States, Italy and Spain supplied acute and convalescent COVID-19 samples.

As handled by the study authors: For nucleated cells, counts were estimated from reference gene primer amplification. Clones were read by immunoSEQ multiplex PCR, and TCRdb kept only the in-frame ones, dropping some. That table gives V, J and clone size, and the DNA gave D and trimming. The data show about 200,000 clones, 70% to 85% seen once. Trimming shortened V by 1 base and J by 4 bases, and 14 bases separated the two germline ends. There are 15 residues in the CDR3. Germline-derived CDR1 and CDR2 are SGHRS and YFSETQ. During active infection, Seattle patients enrolled and were then monitored through disease.

Sequenced input: peripheral blood. V usage is TRBV5-1 and J usage is TRBJ1-2; D is possibly TRBD1 (6 bases). This receptor was obtained from an elderly woman with COVID-19, enrolled during active disease. CDR3 region: CASSLTRGATYGYTF. The CDR3 DNA sequence: TGCGCCAGCAGCTTGACCAGGGGCGCCACCTATGGCTACACCTTC.